These T cell receptor beta chains were read from a single sample in a study of blood T cell repertoires in COVID-19. Clones were read by immunoSEQ multiplex PCR, and TCRdb kept only the in-frame ones, dropping some. The repertoire holds hundreds of thousands of clones, with roughly 89% as singletons. Sequences were obtained from PBMCs or T cells enriched from blood (not recorded which). Receptors were obtained from a woman aged 40 to 50 who had recovered from COVID-19. The conserved cysteine and the conserved F or W are not part of the CDR3 here. Size tells how often a clone was seen (once, few, many) or the class of an expanded clone, and some rows leave it out.

cdr3_length	clone_size	v_call	j_call	cdr3_aa
14	NA	TRBV14	TRBJ2-5	ASSHFWAGAGETQY
13	NA	TRBV9	TRBJ1-2	ASTPGQGPPSGYT
13	NA	TRBV19	TRBJ2-7	ASSMQVAGVYEQY
13	NA	TRBV7-8	TRBJ2-3	ASSPGAAGSDTQY
12	NA	TRBV11-2	TRBJ2-7	ASSSRLGTYEQY
11	few	TRBV7-9	TRBJ2-7	ASSSGGSYEQY
13	NA	TRBV6-5	TRBJ2-6	ASGLSYSGANVLT
12	few	TRBV6-5	TRBJ2-1	ASKKTGGMNEQF
14	NA	TRBV6-2/TRBV6-3	TRBJ1-2	ASSYSKRTGDYGYT
13	NA	TRBV3-1/TRBV3-2	TRBJ2-1	ASSLREGQRDEQF
14	NA	TRBV7-8	TRBJ2-5	ASSLNSGYKKETQY
11	few	TRBV7-3	TRBJ2-1	ASSLGLHNEQF
12	NA	TRBV2	TRBJ1-6	ASSERPYEAPLH
14	NA	TRBV28	TRBJ2-3	ASSFPGSGGTDTQY
13	NA	TRBV19	TRBJ2-2	ASKGGGRAGGELF
14	NA	TRBV28	TRBJ2-1	ASTPTSGRRVNEQF
14	NA	TRBV7-8	TRBJ2-1	ASSLSIAGGYNEQF